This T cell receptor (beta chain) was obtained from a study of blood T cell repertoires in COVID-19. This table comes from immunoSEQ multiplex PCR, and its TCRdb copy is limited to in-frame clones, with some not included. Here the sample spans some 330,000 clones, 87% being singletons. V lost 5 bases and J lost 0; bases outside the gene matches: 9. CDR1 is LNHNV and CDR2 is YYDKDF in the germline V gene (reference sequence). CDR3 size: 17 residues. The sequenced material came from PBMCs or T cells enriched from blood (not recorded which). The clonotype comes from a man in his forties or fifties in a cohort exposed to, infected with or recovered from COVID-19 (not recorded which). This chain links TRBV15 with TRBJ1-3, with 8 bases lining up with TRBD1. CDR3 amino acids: CATSERPGGISGNTIYF. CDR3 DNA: TGTGCCACCAGCGAACGTCCAGGGGGCATCTCTGGAAACACCATATATTTT. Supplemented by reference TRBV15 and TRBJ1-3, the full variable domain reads DAMVIQNPRYQVTQFGKPVTLSCSQTLNHNVMYWYQQKSSQAPKLLFHYYDKDFNNEADTPDNFQSRRPNTSFCFLDIRSPGLGDTAMYLCATSERPGGISGNTIYFGEGSWLTVV.